These 21 T cell receptor beta chains came from one sample sequenced in a study of radiation and T cells in renal cell carcinoma. Sequencing used immunoSEQ multiplex PCR; TCRdb keeps in-frame clones, though not all of them. Found here are roughly 60,000 clones, around three quarters of them singletons; the top ten hold under 7%. This sample's time point: blood 2 weeks post-SBRT. The treatment was: 15 Gy SBRT to primary tumor, nephrectomy 4 weeks later. The material was blood, obtained from a patient whose treatment included radiotherapy and nephrectomy. These receptors all come from a man in his sixties with renal cell carcinoma.

The chain joins TRBV11-2 to TRBJ2-5; 8 nucleotides match TRBD2. With 5 bases clipped from V and 4 bases from J, the junction kept 3 bases outside the gene matches. Germline CDR1 reads SGHAT; CDR2 reads FQNNGV. The CDR3 has 13 amino acids. The CDR3 is CASSQTSVETQYF. Written as DNA, the CDR3 is TGTGCCAGCAGCCAGACTAGCGTAGAGACCCAGTACTTC. Supplemented by reference TRBV11-2 and TRBJ2-5, the full variable domain reads EAGVAQSPRYKIIEKRQSVAFWCNPISGHATLYWYQQILGQGPKLLIQFQNNGVVDDSQLPKDRFSAERLKGVDSTLKIQPAKLEDSAVYLCASSQTSVETQYFGPGTRLLVL.

In this sample, this clone turned up a few times. The V gene is TRBV7-8, the J gene TRBJ1-1; D perhaps matches TRBD1 (6 bases). Trimming removed 3 bases at V and 1 base at J, with 9 bases between. From germline, CDR1 is SGHVS and CDR2 FQNEAQ. The CDR3 has 14 residues. The CDR3 region is CASSLTGPNTEAFF. DNA of the CDR3: TGTGCCAGCAGCTTGACAGGTCCGAACACTGAAGCTTTCTTT.

This chain uses TRBV19 with TRBJ2-2; TRBD1 matches 7 bases. CDR1 and CDR2 from the germline V gene are LNHDA and SQIVND (reference sequence). CDR3 length: 15 amino acids. The ends lost 4 bases at V and 6 bases at J; junction bases unmatched: 8. CDR3 sequence (DNA): TGTGCCAGTAGTAGAGGGACAGCCTGGGCCGGGGAGCTGTTTTTT. Its translation is CASSRGTAWAGELFF.

The V call is TRBV19, the J call TRBJ2-3; TRBD2 agrees at 10 bases. The CDR3 length is 18 residues. Trimming removed 6 bases from V and 1 base from J; junction bases left unmatched: 13. In germline, CDR1 is LNHDA, CDR2 SQIVND (reference sequence). The CDR3 loop reads CASSRVASGRGRTDTQYF. For the CDR3, the DNA is TGTGCCAGTAGCCGGGTGGCTAGCGGGAGAGGGCGCACAGATACGCAGTATTTT.

This clone was recorded only once. The chain uses TRBV7-2 and TRBJ2-2; D is unclear. CDR3 size: 15 residues. Trimming took 3 bases from V and 2 from J, leaving 10 bases between them. Germline loops: CDR1 SGHTA, CDR2 FQGNSA. DNA of the CDR3: TGTGCCAGCAGCTTGAATAAGGGAAACACCGGGGAGCTGTTTTTT. Translating it yields CASSLNKGNTGELFF.

The chain has TRBV5-6 and TRBJ2-3; D remains ambiguous. The germline gives CDR1 SGHDT, CDR2 YYEEEE. This CDR3 is built from 11 residues. With 3 bases removed from V and 5 bases from J, the gap between germline ends came to 4 bases. Here the CDR3 DNA reads TGTGCCAGCAGCTCCGAAGATACGCAGTATTTT. It codes for CASSSEDTQYF.

The chain joins TRBV30 to TRBJ2-7; a possible D gene is TRBD2 (6 bases). Germline-derived CDR1 and CDR2 are GTSNPN and SVGIG (reference sequence). With 4 bases removed from V and 1 base from J, the gap between germline ends came to 14 bases. This CDR3 contains 14 residues. The CDR3 DNA is TGTGCCTGGATGGGCACCGGGGGATCCTACGAGCAGTACTTC. Its protein product is CAWMGTGGSYEQYF.

V is TRBV19 and J is TRBJ1-1; D ambiguous. The V end was cut by 1 base, the J end by 7 bases, with 7 bases between. The CDR3 length is 12 residues. Germline CDR1 and CDR2: LNHDA and SQIVND (reference sequence). This CDR3 reads CASSIAANEAFF. DNA of the CDR3: TGTGCCAGTAGTATAGCCGCCAATGAAGCTTTCTTT.

A few counts support this clone. The rearrangement joins TRBV25-1 to TRBJ2-6; D perhaps matches TRBD1 (6 bases). Trimming took off 5 bases at V and 1 base at J, with 12 bases between the two ends. The CDR3 extends over 16 amino acids. Germline values: CDR1 MGHDK, CDR2 SYGVNS. CDR3: CASSIYTGSGANVLTF. The CDR3 DNA reads TGTGCCAGCAGTATATATACAGGGTCTGGGGCCAACGTCCTGACTTTC.

V gene TRBV14 combines with J gene TRBJ2-2, with 7 bases fitting TRBD2. This CDR3 has 19 amino acids. V trimming: 0 bases; J trimming: 5 bases; junction bases outside the gene matches: 15. Per the germline V gene, CDR1 is SGHDN and CDR2 is FVKESK. Here the CDR3 reads CASSQDLAGVHGGTGELFF. The CDR3 DNA reads TGTGCCAGCAGCCAAGATCTGGCGGGAGTACACGGGGGAACCGGGGAGCTGTTTTTT.

The genes are TRBV5-1 and TRBJ2-6, with 7 bases matching TRBD2. This CDR3 contains 18 residues. Germline CDR1 and CDR2: SGHRS and YFSETQ. Trimming cost V 0 bases and J 1 base; bases outside gene matches: 7. CDR3 sequence (DNA): TGCGCCAGCAGCTTGGTTATAGCGGGCGGATCTGGGGCCAACGTCCTGACTTTC. It specifies CASSLVIAGGSGANVLTF. Variable domain in full (rest from reference TRBV5-1 and TRBJ2-6): KAGVTQTPRYLIKTRGQQVTLSCSPISGHRSVSWYQQTPGQGLQFLFEYFSETQRNKGNFPGRFSGRQFSNSRSEMNVSTLELGDSALYLCASSLVIAGGSGANVLTFGAGSRLTVL.

This clone was detected once. The chain employs TRBV18 and TRBJ1-3; D unclear. Germline CDR1 KGHSH, CDR2 LQKENI. This CDR3 has 12 amino acids. With 3 bases removed from V and 9 bases from J, the gap between germline ends came to 9 bases. Written as DNA, the CDR3 is TGTGCCAGCTCACCCCCCCATCCCACCATATATTTT. This gives the protein CASSPPHPTIYF.

The gene calls are TRBV18 and TRBJ2-1, with D unresolved. The V end was cut by 2 bases, the J end by 0 bases, with 8 bases between. The CDR3 length is 15 residues. CDR1 KGHSH and CDR2 LQKENI come from the germline V gene. The CDR3 protein is CASSPGSHSYNEQFF. The CDR3 DNA sequence: TGTGCCAGCTCACCAGGGTCCCACTCCTACAATGAGCAGTTCTTC.

A few counts support this clone. J is TRBJ2-5 and V is TRBV7-6, with 9 bases aligning to TRBD1. There are 15 residues in the CDR3. J lost 2 bases, V lost 5 bases, and 6 bases had no gene match. Germline V gene lookup returns CDR1 SGHVS and CDR2 FNYEAQ. CDR3 sequence reads: CASSQPGQGQETQYF. DNA of the CDR3: TGTGCCAGCAGCCAGCCGGGACAGGGACAAGAGACCCAGTACTTC. Full variable domain (missing parts from reference TRBV7-6 and TRBJ2-5): GAGVSQSPRYKVTKRGQDVALRCDPISGHVSLYWYRQALGQGPEFLTYFNYEAQQDKSGLPNDRFSAERPEGSISTLTIQRTEQRDSAMYRCASSQPGQGQETQYFGPGTRLLVL.

V is TRBV19 and J is TRBJ2-2, with 9 bases identical to TRBD2. The junction had 18 bases not matched to a gene; V was cut back by 6 bases and J by 1 base. CDR1 and CDR2 from the germline V gene are LNHDA and SQIVND (reference sequence). The CDR3 extends over 20 amino acids. DNA for the CDR3: TGTGCCAGTAGCCTTCTTAGAGCGGGGGGCGGGACAGAGAACACCGGGGAGCTGTTTTTT. Translation: CASSLLRAGGGTENTGELFF.

V gene TRBV27 combines with J gene TRBJ2-3; D unresolved. The CDR3 consists of 12 residues. The germline CDR1 and CDR2 sequences are MNHEY and SMNVEV (reference sequence). V was cut by 5 bases and J by 2 bases, with 5 bases left in between. This CDR3 reads CASSPDTDTQYF. The CDR3 DNA follows: TGTGCCAGCAGTCCCGACACAGATACGCAGTATTTT.

The chain joins TRBV29-1 to TRBJ1-2; D is ambiguous. This CDR3 comprises 13 residues. CDR1 and CDR2 from the germline V gene are SQVTM and ANQGSEA. The V end lost 6 bases, the J end lost 5 bases, and 16 bases lay between the germline ends. The DNA for the CDR3 is TGCAGCGTGGTTTTCTGGGAGGAGTATGGCTACACCTTC. Its translation is CSVVFWEEYGYTF. The whole variable domain, remainder taken from reference TRBV29-1 and TRBJ1-2, is SAVISQKPSRDICQRGTSLTIQCQVDSQVTMMFWYRQQPGQSLTLIATANQGSEATYESGFVIDKFPISRPNLTFSTLTVSNMSPEDSSIYLCSVVFWEEYGYTFGSGTRLTVV.

V and J are TRBV6-1 and TRBJ1-6, with unresolved D. V lost 6 bases to trimming and J lost 5 bases, with 5 bases between them. There are 12 residues in the CDR3. Looked up from germline, CDR1 is MNHNS and CDR2 is SASEGT. CDR3 loop: CASRTDNSPLHF. In DNA form, the CDR3 reads TGTGCCAGCAGAACAGATAATTCACCCCTCCACTTT.

This clone was seen just once. The rearrangement links TRBV6-5 to TRBJ2-1; TRBD1 is a possible D gene (6 bases). The CDR3 consists of 14 residues. The germline gives CDR1 MNHEY, CDR2 SVGAGI. Trimming took 4 bases from V and 4 from J, leaving 11 bases between them. The CDR3 loop is CASSSRDKYNEQFF. CDR3 nucleotides: TGTGCCAGCAGTTCCCGGGACAAGTACAATGAGCAGTTCTTC.

The rearrangement uses TRBV19 and TRBJ1-5; D is perhaps TRBD1 (5 bases). Trimming took 6 bases from V and 4 from J, leaving 16 bases between them. CDR3 length: 15 residues. The V gene's germline CDR1 is LNHDA and CDR2 SQIVND (reference sequence). The CDR3, as DNA: TGTGCCAGTAGAGGGAAGGGGTGGGCGAATCAGCCCCAGCATTTT. It is translated as CASRGKGWANQPQHF.

The chain links TRBV7-6 to TRBJ2-5, with TRBD2 matching over 7 bases. This CDR3 has 12 amino acids. Losses at the gene ends were 8 bases for V and 7 bases for J; bases not matched to a gene: 7. Germline CDR1 reads SGHVS; CDR2 reads FNYEAQ. CDR3 sequence: CASLSGMGTQYF. The CDR3 bases are TGTGCCAGCCTCAGCGGGATGGGGACCCAGTACTTC.